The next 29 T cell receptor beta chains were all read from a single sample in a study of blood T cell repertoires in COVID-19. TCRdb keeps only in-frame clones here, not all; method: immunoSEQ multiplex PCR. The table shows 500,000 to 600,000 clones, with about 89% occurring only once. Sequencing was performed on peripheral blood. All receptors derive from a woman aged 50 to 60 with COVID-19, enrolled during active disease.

CDR3 amino acids: CASSLLLRGGGGEQYF. The CDR3 DNA follows: TGTGCCAGCAGCTTACTCTTACGTGGGGGAGGTGGCGAGCAGTACTTC. The chain links TRBV11-2 to TRBJ2-7, with D tentatively TRBD2 (6 bases). CDR3 size: 16 residues. V gave up 2 bases and J gave up 6 bases, with 20 bases separating them. Germline loops: CDR1 SGHAT, CDR2 FQNNGV.

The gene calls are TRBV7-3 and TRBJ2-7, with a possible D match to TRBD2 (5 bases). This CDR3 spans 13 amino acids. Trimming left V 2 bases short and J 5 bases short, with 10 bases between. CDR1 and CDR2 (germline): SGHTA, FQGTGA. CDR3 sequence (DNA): TGTGCCAGCAGCTTAGGAAGGCGGGACGAGCAGTACTTC. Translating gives CASSLGRRDEQYF.

DNA of the CDR3: TGTGCCAGCACCCTACAGCCTTACACTGAAGCTTTCTTT. Protein product: CASTLQPYTEAFF. V is TRBV6-6 and J is TRBJ1-1; D gene unclear. With 7 bases removed from V and 3 bases from J, the gap between germline ends came to 12 bases. This CDR3 is 13 amino acids long. CDR1 is MNHNY, CDR2 SVGAGI, per germline (reference sequence).

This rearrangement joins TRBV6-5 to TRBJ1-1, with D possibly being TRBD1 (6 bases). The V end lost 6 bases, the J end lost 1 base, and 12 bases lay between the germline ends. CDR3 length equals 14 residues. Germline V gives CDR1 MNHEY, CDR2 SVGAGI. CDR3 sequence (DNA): TGTGCCAGCAGCCTCCGGGACACGAACACTGAAGCTTTCTTT. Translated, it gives CASSLRDTNTEAFF.

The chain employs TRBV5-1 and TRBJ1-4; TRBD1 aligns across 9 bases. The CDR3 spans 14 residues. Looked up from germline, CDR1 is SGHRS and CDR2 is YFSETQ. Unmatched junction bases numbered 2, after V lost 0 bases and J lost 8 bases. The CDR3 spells CASSLAGTGEKLFF. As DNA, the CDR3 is TGCGCCAGCAGCTTGGCGGGGACAGGGGAAAAACTGTTTTTT.

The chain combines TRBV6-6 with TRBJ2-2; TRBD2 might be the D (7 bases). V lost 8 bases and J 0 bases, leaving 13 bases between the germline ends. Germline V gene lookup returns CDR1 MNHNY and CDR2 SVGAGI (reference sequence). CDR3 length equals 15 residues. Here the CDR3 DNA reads TGTGCCAGCGGGACGGGGGGCTCGAACACCGGGGAGCTGTTTTTT. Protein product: CASGTGGSNTGELFF.

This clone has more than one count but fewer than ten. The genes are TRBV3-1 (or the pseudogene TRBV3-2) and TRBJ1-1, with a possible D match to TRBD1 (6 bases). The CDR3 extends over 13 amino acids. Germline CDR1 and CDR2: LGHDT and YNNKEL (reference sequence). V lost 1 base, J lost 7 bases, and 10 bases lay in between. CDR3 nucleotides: TGTGCCAGCAGCCAAGGGGGGGGCTATGAAGCTTTCTTT. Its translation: CASSQGGGYEAFF.

CDR3 coding DNA: TGTGCCAGCAGTCCTAGGAGGGGAACTAATGAAAAACTGTTTTTT. Encoded protein: CASSPRRGTNEKLFF. This rearrangement joins TRBV28 to TRBJ1-4; weak D call: TRBD1 (5 bases). The germline V and J ends were trimmed by 5 bases and 1 base, with 11 bases remaining between them. CDR3 length: 15 residues. Germline V CDR1 and CDR2: MDHEN, SYDVKM.

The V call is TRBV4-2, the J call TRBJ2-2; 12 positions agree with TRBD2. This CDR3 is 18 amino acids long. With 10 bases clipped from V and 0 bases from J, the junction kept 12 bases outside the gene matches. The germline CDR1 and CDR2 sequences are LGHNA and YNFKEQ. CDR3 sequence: CATSLAGGRSANTGELFF. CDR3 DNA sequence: TGTGCCACTTCACTAGCGGGGGGCCGAAGCGCGAACACCGGGGAGCTGTTTTTT.

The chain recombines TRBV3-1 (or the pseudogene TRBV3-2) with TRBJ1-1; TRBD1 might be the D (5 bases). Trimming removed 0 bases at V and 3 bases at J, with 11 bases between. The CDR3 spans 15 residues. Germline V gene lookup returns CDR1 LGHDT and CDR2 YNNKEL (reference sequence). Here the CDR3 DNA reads TGTGCCAGCAGCCAAGAATTTCGGGGGGACACTGAAGCTTTCTTT. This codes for CASSQEFRGDTEAFF.

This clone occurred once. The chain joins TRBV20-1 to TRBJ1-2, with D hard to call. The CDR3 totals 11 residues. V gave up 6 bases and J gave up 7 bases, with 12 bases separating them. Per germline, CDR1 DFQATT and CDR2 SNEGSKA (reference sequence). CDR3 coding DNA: TGCAGTGCGCCGCGACCGGGTGGCTACACCTTC. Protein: CSAPRPGGYTF.

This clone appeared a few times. CDR3 nucleotide sequence: TGTGCCAGCAGTTCGGGGGGCAGAAATCAGCCCCAGCATTTT. Translated: CASSSGGRNQPQHF. The chain uses TRBV27 and TRBJ1-5, with D possibly matching TRBD1 (6 bases). Between the trimmed V and J ends, which lost 4 bases and 4 bases, there was a span of 11 bases. The CDR3 runs to 14 residues. In germline, CDR1 is MNHEY, CDR2 SMNVEV (reference sequence).

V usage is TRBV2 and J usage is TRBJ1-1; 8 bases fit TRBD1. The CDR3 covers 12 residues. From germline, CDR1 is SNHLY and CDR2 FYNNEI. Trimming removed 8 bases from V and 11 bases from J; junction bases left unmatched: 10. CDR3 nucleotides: TGTGCCAGCGACTATAACAGGGGGAGGGCTTTCTTT. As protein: CASDYNRGRAFF.

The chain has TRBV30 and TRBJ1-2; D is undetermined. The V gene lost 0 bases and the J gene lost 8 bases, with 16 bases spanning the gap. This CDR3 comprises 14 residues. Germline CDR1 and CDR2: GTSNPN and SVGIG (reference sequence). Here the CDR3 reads CAWSVLGRGWGYTF. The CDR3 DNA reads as TGTGCCTGGAGTGTATTGGGGAGAGGATGGGGCTACACCTTC.

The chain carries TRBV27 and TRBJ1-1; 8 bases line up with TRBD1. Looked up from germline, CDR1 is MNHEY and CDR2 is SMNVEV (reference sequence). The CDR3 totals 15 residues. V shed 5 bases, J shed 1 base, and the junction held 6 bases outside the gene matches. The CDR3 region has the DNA TGTGCCAGCAGTCGTGGACAGGGATCGAACACTGAAGCTTTCTTT. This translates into CASSRGQGSNTEAFF.

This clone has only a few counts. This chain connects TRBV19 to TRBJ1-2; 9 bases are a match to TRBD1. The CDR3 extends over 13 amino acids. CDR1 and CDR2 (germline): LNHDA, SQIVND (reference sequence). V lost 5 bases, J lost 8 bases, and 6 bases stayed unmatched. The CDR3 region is CASSRDRAPGYTF. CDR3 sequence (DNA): TGTGCCAGTAGTCGGGACAGGGCGCCGGGCTACACCTTC. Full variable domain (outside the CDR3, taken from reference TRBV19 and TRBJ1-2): DGGITQSPKYLFRKEGQNVTLSCEQNLNHDAMYWYRQDPGQGLRLIYYSQIVNDFQKGDIAEGYSVSREKKESFPLTVTSAQKNPTAFYLCASSRDRAPGYTFGSGTRLTVV.

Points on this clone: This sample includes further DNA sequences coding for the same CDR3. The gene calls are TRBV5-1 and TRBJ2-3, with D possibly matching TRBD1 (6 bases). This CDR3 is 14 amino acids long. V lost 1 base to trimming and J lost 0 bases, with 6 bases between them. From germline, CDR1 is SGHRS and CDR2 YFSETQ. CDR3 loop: CASSLTGSTDTQYF. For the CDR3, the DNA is TGCGCCAGCAGCTTGACAGGGAGCACAGATACGCAGTATTTT.

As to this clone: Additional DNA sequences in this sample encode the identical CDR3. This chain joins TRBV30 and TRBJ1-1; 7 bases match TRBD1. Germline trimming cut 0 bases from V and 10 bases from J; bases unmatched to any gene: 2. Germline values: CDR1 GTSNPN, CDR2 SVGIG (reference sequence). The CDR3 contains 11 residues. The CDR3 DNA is TGTGCCTGGAGTGTAGGGGGCGGAGCTTTCTTT. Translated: CAWSVGGGAFF.

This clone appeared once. The CDR3 sequence: CASSQGGRNYEQYF. CDR3 nucleotides: TGTGCCAGCAGCCAAGGAGGGCGGAACTACGAGCAGTACTTC. The chain joins TRBV3-1 (or the pseudogene TRBV3-2) to TRBJ2-7; D may be TRBD2 (5 bases). From germline, CDR1 is LGHDT and CDR2 YNNKEL (reference sequence). V dropped 1 base and J dropped 3 bases, with 10 bases sitting between them. The CDR3 has 14 amino acids.

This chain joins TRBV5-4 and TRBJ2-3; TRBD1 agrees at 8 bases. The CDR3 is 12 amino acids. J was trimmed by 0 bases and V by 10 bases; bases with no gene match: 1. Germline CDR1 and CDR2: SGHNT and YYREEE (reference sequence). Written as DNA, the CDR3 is TGTGCCGCAGGGGGCAGCACAGATACGCAGTATTTT. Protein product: CAAGGSTDTQYF.

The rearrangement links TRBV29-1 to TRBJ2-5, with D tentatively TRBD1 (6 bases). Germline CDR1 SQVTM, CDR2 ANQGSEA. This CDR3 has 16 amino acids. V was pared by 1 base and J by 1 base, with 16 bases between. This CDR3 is CSVEALQGYVQETQYF. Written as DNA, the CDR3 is TGCAGCGTTGAAGCTCTCCAGGGGTACGTCCAAGAGACCCAGTACTTC.

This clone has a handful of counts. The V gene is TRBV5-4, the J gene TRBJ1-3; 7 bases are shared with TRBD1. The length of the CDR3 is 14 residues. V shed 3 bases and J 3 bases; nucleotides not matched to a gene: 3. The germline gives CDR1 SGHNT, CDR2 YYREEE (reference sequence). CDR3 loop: CASSSWDSGNTIYF. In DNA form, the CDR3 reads TGTGCCAGCAGCTCATGGGACAGTGGAAACACCATATATTTT.

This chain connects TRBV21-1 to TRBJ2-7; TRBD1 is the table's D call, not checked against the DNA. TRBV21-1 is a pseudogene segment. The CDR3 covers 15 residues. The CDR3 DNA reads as TGTGCCAGCAGCAAAAGGATCCAGGGGTCCCACGAGCAGTACTTC. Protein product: CASSKRIQGSHEQYF.

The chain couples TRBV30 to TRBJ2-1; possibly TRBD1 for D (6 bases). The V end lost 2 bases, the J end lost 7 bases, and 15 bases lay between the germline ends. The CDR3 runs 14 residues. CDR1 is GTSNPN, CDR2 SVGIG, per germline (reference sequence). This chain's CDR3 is CAWSIGTKGNEQFF. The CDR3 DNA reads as TGTGCCTGGAGTATCGGGACAAAAGGAAATGAGCAGTTCTTC.

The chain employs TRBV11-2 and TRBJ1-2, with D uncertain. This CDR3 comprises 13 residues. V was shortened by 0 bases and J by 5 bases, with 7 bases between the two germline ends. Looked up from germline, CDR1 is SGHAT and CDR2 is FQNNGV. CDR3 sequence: CASSLEQPYGYTF. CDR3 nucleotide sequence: TGTGCCAGCAGCTTAGAACAACCTTATGGCTACACCTTC.

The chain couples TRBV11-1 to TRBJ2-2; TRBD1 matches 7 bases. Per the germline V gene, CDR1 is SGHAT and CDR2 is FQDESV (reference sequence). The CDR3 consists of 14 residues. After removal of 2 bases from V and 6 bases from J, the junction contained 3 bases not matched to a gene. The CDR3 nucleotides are TGTGCCAGCAGCTTAAGCACAGGGGCCGGGGAGCTGTTTTTT. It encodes CASSLSTGAGELFF.

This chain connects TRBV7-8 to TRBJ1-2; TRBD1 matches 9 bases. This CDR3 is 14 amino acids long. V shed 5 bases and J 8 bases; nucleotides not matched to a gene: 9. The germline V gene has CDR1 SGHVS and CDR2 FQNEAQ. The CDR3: CASSPRDRVGGYTF. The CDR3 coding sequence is TGTGCCAGCAGCCCCCGGGACAGGGTCGGGGGCTACACCTTC.

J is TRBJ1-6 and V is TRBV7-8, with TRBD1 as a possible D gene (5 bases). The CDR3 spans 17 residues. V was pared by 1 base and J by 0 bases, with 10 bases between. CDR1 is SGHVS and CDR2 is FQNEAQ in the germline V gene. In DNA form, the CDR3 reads TGTGCCAGCAGCTTAGTGGCCGGGGGCTCCTATAATTCACCCCTCCACTTT. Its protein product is CASSLVAGGSYNSPLHF.

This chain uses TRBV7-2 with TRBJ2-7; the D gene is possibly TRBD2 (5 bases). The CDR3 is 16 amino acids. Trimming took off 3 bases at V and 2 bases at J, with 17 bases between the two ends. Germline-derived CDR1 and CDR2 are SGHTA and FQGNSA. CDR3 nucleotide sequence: TGTGCCAGCAGCTTTACAGCAGGAGGCGTGCCCTACGAGCAGTACTTC. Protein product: CASSFTAGGVPYEQYF.